This T cell receptor beta chain was documented in a study of T cell repertoires and Cas9 in healthy adults. At the level of the study: Characterization of SpCas9-reactive CD4 and CD8 T cells covered multi-effector potency, cytotoxicity and lineage.

Sequencing was performed with immunoSEQ multiplex PCR; in TCRdb, only in-frame clones are kept and a portion is missing. Here the sample spans approximately 1,500 clones, about 92% being singletons. Study-wide results and limits: The healthy humans studied reportedly all carried a preexisting SpCas9-directed effector T cell response. In vitro, SpCas9-reactive Tregs were reported to curb effector T cell proliferation and function.

This clone was recorded once. The germline V and J ends were trimmed by 2 bases and 4 bases, with 10 bases remaining between them. This CDR3 has 14 residues. CDR1 is SGHKS, CDR2 YYEKEE, per germline (reference sequence). The clonotype comes from a human donor in good health. The sample consisted of SpCas9-reactive CD4+ effector T cells (CD137+, CD154-, CD25-, CD127+) from PBMCs; culture status not recorded. V is TRBV5-5 and J is TRBJ1-5; the D is unclear. The CDR3 DNA sequence: TGTGCCAGCAGCTTTCCCGGGCCGAATCAGCCCCAGCATTTT. This translates into CASSFPGPNQPQHF.